This T cell receptor (beta chain) was captured in a study of T cells in tuberculosis. This CDR3 contains 14 residues. The ends lost 4 bases at V and 5 bases at J; junction bases unmatched: 5. Germline V gene lookup returns CDR1 LNHDA and CDR2 SQIVND (reference sequence). Comment on this clone: Its specificity is unknown.

Each donor contributed 100,000 or so T cells on average, unsorted. The method was immunoSEQ multiplex PCR; TCRdb's version includes in-frame clones alone and lacks a portion of them. The table includes 35,000 to 50,000 clones, approximately 94% detected once. The study's findings and limits: The TCR-beta difference was not significant; alpha differences partly reflected length. Active tuberculosis TCR-alpha repertoires lay closer to GMM-specific TCRs than IGRA-negative controls, suggesting clonal expansion.

This receptor was obtained from a donor under 30 with latent tuberculosis or without tuberculosis infection. Some clones in this sample may be carry-over from other donors' samples. This chain connects TRBV19 to TRBJ1-3, with 7 bases lining up with TRBD1. Input material: PBMCs. The CDR3 nucleotides read TGTGCCAGTAGTAATCCGGGACAGAGAAACACCATATATTTT. Amino acid sequence: CASSNPGQRNTIYF.